These T cell receptor beta chains were read from a single sample in a study of blood T cell repertoires in COVID-19. TCRdb keeps only in-frame clones here, not all; method: immunoSEQ multiplex PCR. The sample shows 120,000 to 150,000 clones, about four fifths of them seen only once. Sequences were obtained from peripheral blood. The source is a human donor in a cohort sampled during active COVID-19. Each CDR3 is given with its conserved first and last residue. Fields, in order: CDR3 protein, CDR3 DNA, clone size, D gene, J gene, V gene. D genes are given only for firm matches. Some rows mark clone size as missing; the rest say once, few, many or name a class of expanded clone.

CDR3 protein: CASSAGGRYQETQYF
CDR3 DNA: TGTGCCAGCTCCGCGGGGGGCCGATACCAAGAGACCCAGTACTTC
clone size: .
D gene: TRBD2
J gene: TRBJ2-5
V gene: TRBV18

CDR3 protein: CASSLEGAPPEQYF
CDR3 DNA: TGTGCCAGCAGCTTAGAAGGAGCCCCTCCTGAGCAGTACTTC
clone size: .
D gene: .
J gene: TRBJ2-7
V gene: TRBV7-2

CDR3 protein: CASSFESGYTF
CDR3 DNA: TGTGCCAGCAGTTTTGAGTCCGGCTACACCTTC
clone size: .
D gene: .
J gene: TRBJ1-2
V gene: TRBV2

CDR3 protein: CASSRRLAGTGELFF
CDR3 DNA: TGTGCCAGCAGCCGGAGACTAGCGGGTACCGGGGAGCTGTTTTTT
clone size: .
D gene: TRBD2
J gene: TRBJ2-2
V gene: TRBV28

CDR3 protein: CASSYGGATNEKLFF
CDR3 DNA: TGTGCCAGCAGTTACGGCGGAGCAACTAATGAAAAACTGTTTTTT
clone size: .
D gene: .
J gene: TRBJ1-4
V gene: TRBV6-6

CDR3 protein: CASSTDRGQRSNQPQHF
CDR3 DNA: TGTGCCAGTAGCACGGACAGGGGGCAAAGAAGCAATCAGCCCCAGCATTTT
clone size: .
D gene: TRBD1
J gene: TRBJ1-5
V gene: TRBV19

CDR3 protein: CASSEAARREKLFF
CDR3 DNA: TGTGCCAGCAGTGAAGCGGCTAGGAGGGAAAAACTGTTTTTT
clone size: .
D gene: .
J gene: TRBJ1-4
V gene: TRBV6-1

CDR3 protein: CASSQAGQGREKLFF
CDR3 DNA: TGTGCCAGCAGCCAAGCAGGGCAGGGAAGGGAAAAACTGTTTTTT
clone size: .
D gene: .
J gene: TRBJ1-4
V gene: TRBV3-1/TRBV3-2

CDR3 protein: CASSFLRGRPNQPQHF
CDR3 DNA: TGTGCCAGCAGTTTCCTCAGGGGTCGGCCCAATCAGCCCCAGCATTTT
clone size: .
D gene: .
J gene: TRBJ1-5
V gene: TRBV6-5

CDR3 protein: CASSLAGSGANVLTF
CDR3 DNA: TGCGCCAGCAGCTTGGCGGGCTCTGGGGCCAACGTCCTGACTTTC
clone size: .
D gene: .
J gene: TRBJ2-6
V gene: TRBV5-1

CDR3 protein: CASSPSDRASSYEQYF
CDR3 DNA: TGTGCCAGCAGCCCCTCAGACAGGGCCAGCTCCTACGAGCAGTACTTC
clone size: few
D gene: TRBD1
J gene: TRBJ2-7
V gene: TRBV5-8

CDR3 protein: CAISESGSGGRYYNEQFF
CDR3 DNA: TGTGCCATCAGTGAGTCGGGTAGCGGGGGGCGGTACTACAATGAGCAGTTCTTC
clone size: few
D gene: TRBD2
J gene: TRBJ2-1
V gene: TRBV10-3

CDR3 protein: CASRPEGYTGQYF
CDR3 DNA: TGTGCCAGCCGACCGGAGGGATATACCGGGCAGTACTTC
clone size: .
D gene: .
J gene: TRBJ2-7
V gene: TRBV6-5

CDR3 protein: CASSPRLGLTDTQYF
CDR3 DNA: TGCGCCAGCAGCCCCAGACTAGGCCTCACAGATACGCAGTATTTT
clone size: .
D gene: .
J gene: TRBJ2-3
V gene: TRBV4-1

CDR3 protein: CASSDATGKNEQFF
CDR3 DNA: TGTGCCAGCAGTGACGCGACAGGGAAGAATGAGCAGTTCTTC
clone size: .
D gene: TRBD1
J gene: TRBJ2-1
V gene: TRBV2

CDR3 protein: CASSLGTVYSNQPQHF
CDR3 DNA: TGTGCCAGCAGCTTAGGGACAGTTTATAGCAATCAGCCCCAGCATTTT
clone size: .
D gene: .
J gene: TRBJ1-5
V gene: TRBV7-8

CDR3 protein: CSVDGVTSGDSYNEQFF
CDR3 DNA: TGCAGCGTTGATGGTGTCACTAGCGGAGACTCCTACAATGAGCAGTTCTTC
clone size: .
D gene: TRBD2
J gene: TRBJ2-1
V gene: TRBV29-1

CDR3 protein: CASSSPSGVGGDEQFF
CDR3 DNA: TGTGCCAGCAGTTCACCTAGCGGGGTTGGGGGCGATGAGCAGTTCTTC
clone size: .
D gene: TRBD2
J gene: TRBJ2-1
V gene: TRBV6-6

CDR3 protein: CAPRGRGASGANVLTF
CDR3 DNA: TGTGCCCCGCGGGGGCGGGGGGCCTCTGGGGCCAACGTCCTGACTTTC
clone size: .
D gene: TRBD2
J gene: TRBJ2-6
V gene: TRBV24-1

CDR3 protein: CASSQAGGQGAGNTIYF
CDR3 DNA: TGTGCCAGCAGCCAAGCCGGGGGACAGGGGGCTGGAAACACCATATATTTT
clone size: .
D gene: TRBD1
J gene: TRBJ1-3
V gene: TRBV4-2